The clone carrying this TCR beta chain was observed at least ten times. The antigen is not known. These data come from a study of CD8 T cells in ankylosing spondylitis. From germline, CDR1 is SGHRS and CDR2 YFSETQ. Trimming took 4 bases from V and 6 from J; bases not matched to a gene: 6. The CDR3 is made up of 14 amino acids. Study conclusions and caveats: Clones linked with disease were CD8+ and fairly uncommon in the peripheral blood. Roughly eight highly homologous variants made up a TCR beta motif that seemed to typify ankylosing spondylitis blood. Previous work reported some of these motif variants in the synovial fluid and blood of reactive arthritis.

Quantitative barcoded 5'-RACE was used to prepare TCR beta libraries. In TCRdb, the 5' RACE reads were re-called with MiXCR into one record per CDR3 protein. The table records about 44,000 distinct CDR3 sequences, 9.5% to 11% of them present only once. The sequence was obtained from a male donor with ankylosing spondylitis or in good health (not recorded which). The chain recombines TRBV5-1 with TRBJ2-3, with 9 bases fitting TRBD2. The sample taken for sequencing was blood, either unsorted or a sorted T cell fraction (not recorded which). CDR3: CASSPGTSRDTQYF. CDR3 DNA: TGCGCCAGCAGCCCTGGGACTAGCAGGGATACGCAGTATTTT.